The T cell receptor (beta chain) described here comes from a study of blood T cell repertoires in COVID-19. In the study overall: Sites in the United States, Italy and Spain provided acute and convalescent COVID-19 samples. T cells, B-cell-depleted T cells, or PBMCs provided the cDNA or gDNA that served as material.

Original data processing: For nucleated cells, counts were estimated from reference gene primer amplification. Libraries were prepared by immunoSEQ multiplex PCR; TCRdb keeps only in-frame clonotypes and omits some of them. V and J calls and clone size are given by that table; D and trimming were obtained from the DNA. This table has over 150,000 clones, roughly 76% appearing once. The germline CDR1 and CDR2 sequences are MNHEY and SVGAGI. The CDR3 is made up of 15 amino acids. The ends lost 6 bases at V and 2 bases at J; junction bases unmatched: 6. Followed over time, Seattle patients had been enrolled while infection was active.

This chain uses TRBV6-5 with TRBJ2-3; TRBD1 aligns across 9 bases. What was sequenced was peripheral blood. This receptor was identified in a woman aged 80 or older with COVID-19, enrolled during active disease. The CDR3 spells CASRRQGVSTDTQYF. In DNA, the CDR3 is TGTGCCAGCAGGAGACAGGGGGTATCCACAGATACGCAGTATTTT.